This T cell receptor beta chain was found in a study of cytomegalovirus exposure and HLA in healthy donors. General study results and limits: Later, an analysis found that TCR clusters from the first cohort tended to co-occur in the approximately 130 validation repertoires. Reports indicated that the classifier achieved high specificity and sensitivity in diagnosing cytomegalovirus status. Altogether, 160 or so TCR beta chains were recorded as cytomegalovirus-associated. Across donors, most TCRs were seen rarely, yet some public ones were widespread.

Concerning this clone: Its cognate antigen is unknown.

Germline CDR1 and CDR2: LGHNT and FRNRAP. The CDR3 extends over 16 amino acids. Trimming took 7 bases from V and 0 from J, leaving 16 bases between them. Profiling relied on immunoSEQ multiplex PCR, and the TCRdb table lists in-frame clones only, not all of them. The data hold 150,000 to 200,000 clones, with around four fifths observed a single time. V and J are TRBV12-5 and TRBJ2-4, with a possible D match to TRBD2 (6 bases). Sequenced material: PBMCs. This clonotype was sampled from a man younger than 45 in good health and CMV-seropositive. CDR3: CASALPGTLAKNIQYF. CDR3 coding DNA: TGTGCTAGTGCCTTACCCGGGACTTTAGCCAAAAACATTCAGTACTTC.